The subject of this entry is one TCR beta chain. V shed 2 bases and J shed 0 bases, with 8 bases lying between them. The V gene's germline CDR1 is SGHRS and CDR2 YFSETQ. The CDR3 length is 14 residues. This sample is part of a study of blood T cell repertoires in COVID-19. Study context: COVID-19 samples, acute and convalescent, were from the United States, Italy and Spain.

Here immunoSEQ multiplex PCR was the method, and the copy in TCRdb shows in-frame clones only, minus some. This sample has 150,000 to 200,000 clones, with roughly nine tenths found just once. Participant reports of clinical history set cohort assignment. Sequencing was performed on PBMCs or T cells enriched from blood (not recorded which). The TCR was taken from a woman between 18 and 29 years old who had recovered from COVID-19. The rearrangement links TRBV5-1 to TRBJ1-1; TRBD1 is a possible D gene (6 bases). CDR3 in amino acids: CASSFTGLNTEAFF. The CDR3 DNA sequence: TGCGCCAGCAGCTTCACAGGGTTGAACACTGAAGCTTTCTTT. Full variable domain (rest looked up from reference TRBV5-1 and TRBJ1-1): KAGVTQTPRYLIKTRGQQVTLSCSPISGHRSVSWYQQTPGQGLQFLFEYFSETQRNKGNFPGRFSGRQFSNSRSEMNVSTLELGDSALYLCASSFTGLNTEAFFGQGTRLTVV.